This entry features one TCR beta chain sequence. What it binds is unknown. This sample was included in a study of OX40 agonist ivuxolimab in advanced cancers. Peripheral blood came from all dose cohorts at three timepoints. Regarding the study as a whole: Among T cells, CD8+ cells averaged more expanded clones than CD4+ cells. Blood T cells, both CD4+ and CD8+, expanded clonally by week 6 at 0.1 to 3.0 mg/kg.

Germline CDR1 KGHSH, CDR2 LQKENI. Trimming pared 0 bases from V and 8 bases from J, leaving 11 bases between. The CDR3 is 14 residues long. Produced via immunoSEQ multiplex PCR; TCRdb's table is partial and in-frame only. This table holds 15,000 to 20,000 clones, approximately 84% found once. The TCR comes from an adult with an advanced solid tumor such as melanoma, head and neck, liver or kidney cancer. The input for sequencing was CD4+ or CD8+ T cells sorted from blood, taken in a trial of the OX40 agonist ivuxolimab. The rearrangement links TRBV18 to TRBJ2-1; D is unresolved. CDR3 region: CASSPPTGRDEQFF. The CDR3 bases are TGTGCCAGCTCACCACCGACGGGTCGGGATGAGCAGTTCTTC.